This entry concerns a single T cell receptor (beta chain). Its antigen remains unidentified. 60 Vbeta and 13 Jbeta primers were used in PCR. The repertoire was sequenced with immunoSEQ multiplex PCR; TCRdb's copy has only in-frame clones and lacks some. The sample yields some 150,000 clones, roughly four fifths seen once. The J segment lost 7 bases and the V segment lost 4 bases, leaving 7 bases of the junction unmatched. Germline V CDR1 and CDR2: SGHRS, YFSETQ. The CDR3 is made up of 15 amino acids. The data derive from a study of cytomegalovirus exposure and HLA in healthy donors. Findings and caveats of the study: The authors later found TCR association rates varying by HLA locus, with DRB1 most and HLA-C fewest.

Sequences were obtained from PBMCs. V gene TRBV5-1 combines with J gene TRBJ2-2, with 10 bases fitting TRBD1. The receptor comes from a man between 60 and 70 years old in good health and CMV-seronegative. The CDR3 DNA is TGCGCCAGCAGCGGGACAGGGGACGTATACGGGGAGCTGTTTTTT. This sequence encodes CASSGTGDVYGELFF.